This T cell receptor beta chain was sequenced in a study of shared clonotypes between healthy human individuals. Replicate PCRs for sorted subsets used approximately 220 ng DNA; this equaled 30,000 to 35,000 T cell genomes. Generated by immunoSEQ multiplex PCR, the TCRdb table keeps only in-frame clones and is missing some. The sample includes 550,000 to 700,000 clones, around four fifths of them seen just once. This clone showed up just a few times. The CDR3 runs to 13 residues. Trimming took 1 base from V and 6 from J, leaving 10 bases between them. Per germline, CDR1 SGHRS and CDR2 YFSETQ. The sequenced sample consisted of memory CD4+ T cells sorted from blood. Subset meaning: CD45RA-negative fraction. V usage is TRBV5-1 and J usage is TRBJ1-2; D unresolved. The TCR comes from a woman aged 25 to 39 in good health. The CDR3 reads CASSLSGFDGYTF. The DNA of the CDR3 is TGCGCCAGCAGCTTGTCTGGTTTCGATGGCTACACCTTC.